This section outlines one T cell receptor (beta chain) sequence together with its context. Trimming stripped 1 base from V and 0 bases from J, with 7 bases between. The CDR3 runs 15 residues. Germline CDR1 and CDR2: SGHTA and FQGNSA. The entry originates in a study of long-term antiretroviral therapy in people with HIV. Running of the v3.0 immunoSEQ assay took place at survey level. The method was immunoSEQ multiplex PCR; TCRdb's version includes in-frame clones alone and lacks a portion of them. The sample lists tens of thousands of clones, almost 90% occurring once. V usage is TRBV7-2 and J usage is TRBJ1-5; D is ambiguous. This TCR was sampled from a man aged 25-40 years with HIV. The specimen comprised unsorted PBMCs, sampled about 4.3 years after starting antiretroviral therapy. CDR3 bases: TGTGCCAGCAGCTTAGACGGGAATAGCAATCAGCCCCAGCATTTT. Translation: CASSLDGNSNQPQHF. Supplemented by reference TRBV7-2 and TRBJ1-5, the full variable domain reads GAGVSQSPSNKVTEKGKDVELRCDPISGHTALYWYRQSLGQGLEFLIYFQGNSAPDKSGLPSDRFSAERTGGSVSTLTIQRTQQEDSAVYLCASSLDGNSNQPQHFGDGTRLSIL.